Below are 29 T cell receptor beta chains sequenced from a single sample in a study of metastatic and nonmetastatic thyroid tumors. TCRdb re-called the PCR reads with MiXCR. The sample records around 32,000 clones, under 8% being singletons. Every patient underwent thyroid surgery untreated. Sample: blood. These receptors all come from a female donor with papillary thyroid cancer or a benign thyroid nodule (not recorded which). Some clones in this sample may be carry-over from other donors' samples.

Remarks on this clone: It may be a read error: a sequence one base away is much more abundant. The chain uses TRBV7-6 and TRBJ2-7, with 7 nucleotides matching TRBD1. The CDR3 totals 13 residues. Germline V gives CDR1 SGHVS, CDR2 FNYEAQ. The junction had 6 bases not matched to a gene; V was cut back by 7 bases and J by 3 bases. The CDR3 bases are TGTGCCAGCATCCTGGGACAGAGCTACGAGCAGTACTTC. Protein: CASILGQSYEQYF.

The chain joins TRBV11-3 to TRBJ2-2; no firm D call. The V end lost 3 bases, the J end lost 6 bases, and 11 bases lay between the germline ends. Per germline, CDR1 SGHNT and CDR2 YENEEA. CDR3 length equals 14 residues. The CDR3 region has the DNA TGTGCCAGCAGCTTTGACGTAAGATCCGGGGAGCTGTTTTTT. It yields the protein CASSFDVRSGELFF.

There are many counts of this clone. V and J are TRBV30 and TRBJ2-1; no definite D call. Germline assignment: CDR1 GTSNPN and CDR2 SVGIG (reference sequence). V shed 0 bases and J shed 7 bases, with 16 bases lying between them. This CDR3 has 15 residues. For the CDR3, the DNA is TGTGCCTGGAGTGTACCTCTCTGGGTGCAGAATGAGCAGTTCTTC. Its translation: CAWSVPLWVQNEQFF.

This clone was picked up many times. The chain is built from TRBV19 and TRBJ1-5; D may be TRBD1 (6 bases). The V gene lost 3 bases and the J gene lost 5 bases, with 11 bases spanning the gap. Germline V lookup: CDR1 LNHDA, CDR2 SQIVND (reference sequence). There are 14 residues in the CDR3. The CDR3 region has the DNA TGTGCCAGTAGTATGCGGACAGCAGATCAGCCCCAGCATTTT. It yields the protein CASSMRTADQPQHF.

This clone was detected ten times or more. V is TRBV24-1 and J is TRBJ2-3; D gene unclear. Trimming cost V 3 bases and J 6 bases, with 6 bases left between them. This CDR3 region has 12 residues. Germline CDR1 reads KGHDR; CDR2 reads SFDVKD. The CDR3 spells CATSDGWDTQYF. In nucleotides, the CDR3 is TGTGCCACCAGTGATGGGTGGGATACGCAGTATTTT.

CDR3 DNA: TGTGCCAGCAGCTTGGCGACCCAGGGGGGCCACGAGCAGTACTTC. Encoded protein: CASSLATQGGHEQYF. The rearrangement joins TRBV5-4 to TRBJ2-7, with a possible D match to TRBD1 (7 bases). CDR3 length: 15 amino acids. CDR1 SGHNT and CDR2 YYREEE come from the germline V gene (reference sequence). Trimming left V 0 bases short and J 5 bases short, with 15 bases between.

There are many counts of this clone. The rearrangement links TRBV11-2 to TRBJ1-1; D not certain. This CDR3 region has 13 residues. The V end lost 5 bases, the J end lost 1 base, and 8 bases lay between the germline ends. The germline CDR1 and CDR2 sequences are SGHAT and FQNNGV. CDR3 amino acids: CASSRRKNTEAFF. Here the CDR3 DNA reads TGTGCCAGCAGCCGACGTAAGAACACTGAAGCTTTCTTT.

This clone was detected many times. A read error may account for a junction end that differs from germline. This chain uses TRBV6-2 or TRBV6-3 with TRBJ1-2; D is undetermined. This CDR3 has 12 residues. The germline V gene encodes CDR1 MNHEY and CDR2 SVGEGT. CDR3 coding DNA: TGTGCCGGCAGCCCAACTAACTATGGCTACACCTTC. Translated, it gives CAGSPTNYGYTF.

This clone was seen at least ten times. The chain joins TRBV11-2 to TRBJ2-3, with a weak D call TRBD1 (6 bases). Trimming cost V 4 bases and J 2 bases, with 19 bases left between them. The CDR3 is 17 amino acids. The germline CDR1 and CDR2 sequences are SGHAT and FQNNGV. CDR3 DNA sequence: TGTGCCAGCAGCTCAGACCAGGGGCTTTATCTCACAGATACGCAGTATTTT. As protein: CASSSDQGLYLTDTQYF. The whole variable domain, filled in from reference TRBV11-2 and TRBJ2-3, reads EAGVAQSPRYKIIEKRQSVAFWCNPISGHATLYWYQQILGQGPKLLIQFQNNGVVDDSQLPKDRFSAERLKGVDSTLKIQPAKLEDSAVYLCASSSDQGLYLTDTQYFGPGTRLTVL.

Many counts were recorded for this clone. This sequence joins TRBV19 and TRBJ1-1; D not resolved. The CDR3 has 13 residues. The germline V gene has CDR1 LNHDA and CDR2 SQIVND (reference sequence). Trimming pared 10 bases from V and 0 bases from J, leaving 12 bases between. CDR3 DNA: TGTGCCACCCAACTAGCGCTGAACACTGAAGCTTTCTTT. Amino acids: CATQLALNTEAFF.

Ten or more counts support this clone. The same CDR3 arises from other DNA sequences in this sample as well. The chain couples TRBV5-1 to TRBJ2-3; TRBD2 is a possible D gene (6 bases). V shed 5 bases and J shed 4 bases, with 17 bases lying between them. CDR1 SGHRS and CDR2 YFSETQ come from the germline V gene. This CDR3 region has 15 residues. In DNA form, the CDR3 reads TGCGCCAGCAGTCGGACCAGCGGGCCATCAGATACGCAGTATTTT. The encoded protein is CASSRTSGPSDTQYF. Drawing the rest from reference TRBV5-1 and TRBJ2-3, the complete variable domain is KAGVTQTPRYLIKTRGQQVTLSCSPISGHRSVSWYQQTPGQGLQFLFEYFSETQRNKGNFPGRFSGRQFSNSRSEMNVSTLELGDSALYLCASSRTSGPSDTQYFGPGTRLTVL.

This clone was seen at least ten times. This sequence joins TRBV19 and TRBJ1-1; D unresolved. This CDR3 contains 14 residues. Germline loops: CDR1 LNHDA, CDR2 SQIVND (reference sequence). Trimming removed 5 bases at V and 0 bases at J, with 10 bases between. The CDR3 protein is CASSVRGVNTEAFF. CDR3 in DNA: TGTGCCAGTAGTGTGCGTGGGGTGAACACTGAAGCTTTCTTT.

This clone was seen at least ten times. For the CDR3, the DNA is TGTGCCAGCAGTTCCGGGACAGGGAACTACCAAGAGACCCAGTACTTC. It translates to CASSSGTGNYQETQYF. This rearrangement joins TRBV5-8 to TRBJ2-5, with 9 bases fitting TRBD1. From germline, CDR1 is SGHTS and CDR2 YDEGEE. This CDR3 has 16 amino acids. V shed 5 bases, J shed 0 bases, and the junction held 8 bases outside the gene matches. Supplemented by reference TRBV5-8 and TRBJ2-5, the full variable domain reads EAGVTQSPTHLIKTRGQQATLRCSPISGHTSVYWYQQALGLGLQFLLWYDEGEERNRGNFPPRFSGRQFPNYSSELNVNALELEDSALYLCASSSGTGNYQETQYFGPGTRLLVL.

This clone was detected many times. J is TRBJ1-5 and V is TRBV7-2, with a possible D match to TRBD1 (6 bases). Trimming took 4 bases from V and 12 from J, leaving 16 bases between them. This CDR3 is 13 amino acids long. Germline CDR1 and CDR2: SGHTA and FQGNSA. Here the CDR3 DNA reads TGTGCCAGCAGCTACTACAGGGACGCGGTCCAGCATTTT. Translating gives CASSYYRDAVQHF.

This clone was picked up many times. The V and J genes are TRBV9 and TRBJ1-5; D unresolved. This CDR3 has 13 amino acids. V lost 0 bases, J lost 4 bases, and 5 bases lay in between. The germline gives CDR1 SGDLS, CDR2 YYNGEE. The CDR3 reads CASSVGVNQPQHF. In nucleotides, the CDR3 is TGTGCCAGCAGCGTAGGAGTAAATCAGCCCCAGCATTTT.

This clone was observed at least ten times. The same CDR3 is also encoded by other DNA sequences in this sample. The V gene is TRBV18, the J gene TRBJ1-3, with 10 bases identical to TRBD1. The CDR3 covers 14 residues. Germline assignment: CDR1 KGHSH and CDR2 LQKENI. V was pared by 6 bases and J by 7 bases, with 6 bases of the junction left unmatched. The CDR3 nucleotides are TGTGCCAGCTCCCCCCCGGGACAGGGGAACACCATATATTTT. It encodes CASSPPGQGNTIYF.

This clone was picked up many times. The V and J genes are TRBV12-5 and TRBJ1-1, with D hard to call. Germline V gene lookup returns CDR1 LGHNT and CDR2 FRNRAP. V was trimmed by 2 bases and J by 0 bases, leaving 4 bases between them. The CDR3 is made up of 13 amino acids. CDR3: CASGLRLNTEAFF. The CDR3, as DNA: TGTGCTAGTGGTTTGCGTTTGAACACTGAAGCTTTCTTT.

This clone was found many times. The CDR3 DNA is TGTGCCAGCAACGAATCACGGAAGGGCGGTTATGGCTACACCTTC. It translates to CASNESRKGGYGYTF. V gene TRBV28 combines with J gene TRBJ1-2; D is unresolved. CDR3 size: 15 residues. V lost 7 bases, J lost 5 bases, and 20 bases lay in between. Germline loops: CDR1 MDHEN, CDR2 SYDVKM.

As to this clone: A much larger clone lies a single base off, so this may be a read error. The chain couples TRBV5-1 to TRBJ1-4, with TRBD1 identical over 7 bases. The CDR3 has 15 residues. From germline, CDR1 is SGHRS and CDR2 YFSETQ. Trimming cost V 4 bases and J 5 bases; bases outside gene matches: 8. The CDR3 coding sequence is TGCGCCAGCAGCACAGGACAGGTAAGAAATGAAAAACTGTTTTTT. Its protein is CASSTGQVRNEKLFF. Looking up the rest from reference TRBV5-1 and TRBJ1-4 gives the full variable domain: KAGVTQTPRYLIKTRGQQVTLSCSPISGHRSVSWYQQTPGQGLQFLFEYFSETQRNKGNFPGRFSGRQFSNSRSEMNVSTLELGDSALYLCASSTGQVRNEKLFFGSGTQLSVL.

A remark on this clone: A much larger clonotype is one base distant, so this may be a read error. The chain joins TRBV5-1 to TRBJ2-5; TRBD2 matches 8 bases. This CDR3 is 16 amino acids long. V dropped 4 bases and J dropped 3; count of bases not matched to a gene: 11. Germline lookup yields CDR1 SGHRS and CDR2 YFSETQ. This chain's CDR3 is CASSAWTSWGEETQYF. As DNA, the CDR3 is TGCGCCAGCAGCGCCTGGACTAGCTGGGGAGAAGAGACCCAGTACTTC. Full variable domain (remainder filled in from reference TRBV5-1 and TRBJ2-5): KAGVTQTPRYLIKTRGQQVTLSCSPISGHRSVSWYQQTPGQGLQFLFEYFSETQRNKGNFPGRFSGRQFSNSRSEMNVSTLELGDSALYLCASSAWTSWGEETQYFGPGTRLLVL.

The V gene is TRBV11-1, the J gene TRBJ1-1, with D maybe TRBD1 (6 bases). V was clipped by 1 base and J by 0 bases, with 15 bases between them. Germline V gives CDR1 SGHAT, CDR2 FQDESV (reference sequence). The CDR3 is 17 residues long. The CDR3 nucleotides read TGTGCCAGCAGCTTAGTAGGGGGTGGCAGATTGAACACTGAAGCTTTCTTT. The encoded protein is CASSLVGGGRLNTEAFF.

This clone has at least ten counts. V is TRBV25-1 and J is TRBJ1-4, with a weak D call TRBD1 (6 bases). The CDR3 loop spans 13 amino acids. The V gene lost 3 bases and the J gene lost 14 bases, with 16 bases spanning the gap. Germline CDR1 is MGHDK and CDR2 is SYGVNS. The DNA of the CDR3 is TGTGCCAGCAGTGATTCACAGGGAATATGGCTGTTTTTT. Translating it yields CASSDSQGIWLFF.

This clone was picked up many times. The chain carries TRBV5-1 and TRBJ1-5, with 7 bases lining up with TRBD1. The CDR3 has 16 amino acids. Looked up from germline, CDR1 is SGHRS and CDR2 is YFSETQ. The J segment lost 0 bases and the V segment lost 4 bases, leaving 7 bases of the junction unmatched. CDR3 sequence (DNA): TGCGCCAGCAGCCCGGGACAGCCATATAGCAATCAGCCCCAGCATTTT. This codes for CASSPGQPYSNQPQHF.

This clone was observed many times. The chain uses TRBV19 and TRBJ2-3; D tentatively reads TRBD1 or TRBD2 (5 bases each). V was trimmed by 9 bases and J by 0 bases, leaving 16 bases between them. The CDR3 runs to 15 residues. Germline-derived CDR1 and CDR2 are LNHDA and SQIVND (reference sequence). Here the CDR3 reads CASRDRILSTDTQYF. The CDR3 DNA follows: TGTGCCAGCCGGGACCGAATATTAAGCACAGATACGCAGTATTTT.

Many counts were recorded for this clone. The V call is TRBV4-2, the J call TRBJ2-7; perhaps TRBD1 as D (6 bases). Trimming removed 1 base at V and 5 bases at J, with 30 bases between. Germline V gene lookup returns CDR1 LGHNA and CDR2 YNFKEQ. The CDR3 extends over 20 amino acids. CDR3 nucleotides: TGTGCCAGCAGCCAAGGGGGCTTATGGGACACGGGCGGACCGAGTCACGAGCAGTACTTC. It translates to CASSQGGLWDTGGPSHEQYF.

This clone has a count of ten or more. Here the CDR3 reads CSALLGTANNQPQHF. The DNA for the CDR3 is TGCAGTGCTCTTCTCGGGACAGCGAACAATCAGCCCCAGCATTTT. The chain recombines TRBV20-1 with TRBJ1-5; 7 bases fit TRBD1. V shed 5 bases, J shed 3 bases, and the junction held 10 bases outside the gene matches. Germline V CDR1 and CDR2: DFQATT, SNEGSKA (reference sequence). CDR3 length: 15 residues.

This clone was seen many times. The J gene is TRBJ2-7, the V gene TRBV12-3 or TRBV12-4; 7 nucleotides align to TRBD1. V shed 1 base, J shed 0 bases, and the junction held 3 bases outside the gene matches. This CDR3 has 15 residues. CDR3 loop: CASSLEGQDSYEQYF. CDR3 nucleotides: TGTGCCAGCAGTTTAGAAGGACAGGACTCCTACGAGCAGTACTTC.

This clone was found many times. DNA for the CDR3: TGCGCCAGCAGCGGCGGGACAGTGAACACTGAAGCTTTCTTT. Translated: CASSGGTVNTEAFF. The chain recombines TRBV5-1 with TRBJ1-1; 7 bases align to TRBD1. J was trimmed by 0 bases and V by 4 bases; bases with no gene match: 3. Germline V gene sequence: CDR1 SGHRS, CDR2 YFSETQ. This CDR3 has 14 amino acids.

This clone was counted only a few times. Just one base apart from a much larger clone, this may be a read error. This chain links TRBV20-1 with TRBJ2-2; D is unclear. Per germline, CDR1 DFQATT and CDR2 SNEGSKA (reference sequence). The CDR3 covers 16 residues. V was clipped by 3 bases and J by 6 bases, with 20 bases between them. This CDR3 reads CSARSSITPNAGELFF. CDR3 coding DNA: TGCAGTGCTAGGAGCTCAATTACCCCCAACGCCGGGGAGCTGTTTTTT.